This T cell receptor beta chain was captured in a study of T cell clones after liver transplantation. Trimming removed 5 bases from V and 1 base from J; junction bases left unmatched: 3. The CDR3 covers 14 residues. Per germline, CDR1 MRHNA and CDR2 SNTAGT. TCRdb's table, derived via immunoSEQ multiplex PCR, lists solely in-frame clones and lacks some. Counted here are 93,000 or so clones, around 80% occurring once; the ten biggest clones make up around 2.9%. This sequence was found in a human patient who received a liver transplant. The graft donor may account for some of the T cells. The chain couples TRBV6-4 to TRBJ2-3, with 7 bases lining up with TRBD2. Sequenced material: CD4+ T cells from blood, taken around 49 months after liver transplant. The CDR3 is CASSSSGGTDTQYF. The DNA of the CDR3 is TGTGCCAGCAGTTCTAGCGGAGGCACAGATACGCAGTATTTT.